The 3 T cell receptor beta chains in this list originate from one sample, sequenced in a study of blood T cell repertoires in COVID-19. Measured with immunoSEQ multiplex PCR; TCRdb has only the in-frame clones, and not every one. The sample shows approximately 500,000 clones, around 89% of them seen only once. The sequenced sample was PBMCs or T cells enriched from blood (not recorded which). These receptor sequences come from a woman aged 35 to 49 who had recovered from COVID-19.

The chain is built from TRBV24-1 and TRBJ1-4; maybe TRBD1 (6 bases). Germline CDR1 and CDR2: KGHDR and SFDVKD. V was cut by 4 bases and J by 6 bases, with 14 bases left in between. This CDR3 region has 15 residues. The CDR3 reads CATSDPQGVDEKLFF. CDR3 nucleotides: TGTGCCACCAGTGACCCACAGGGCGTAGATGAAAAACTGTTTTTT.

In DNA form, the CDR3 reads TGTGCCAGCAGCTTCTCACAGGGCAACACTGAAGCTTTCTTT. Its translation: CASSFSQGNTEAFF. This chain connects TRBV7-9 to TRBJ1-1; D might be TRBD1 (6 bases). With 3 bases removed from V and 2 bases from J, the gap between germline ends came to 10 bases. In germline, CDR1 is SEHNR, CDR2 FQNEAQ (reference sequence). The CDR3 totals 14 residues.

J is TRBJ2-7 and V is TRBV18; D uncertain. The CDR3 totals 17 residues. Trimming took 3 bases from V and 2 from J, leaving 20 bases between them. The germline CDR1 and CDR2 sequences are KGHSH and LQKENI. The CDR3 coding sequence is TGTGCCAGCTCACCTTTCGACATCTCAACCAGCACCTACGAGCAGTACTTC. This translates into CASSPFDISTSTYEQYF.